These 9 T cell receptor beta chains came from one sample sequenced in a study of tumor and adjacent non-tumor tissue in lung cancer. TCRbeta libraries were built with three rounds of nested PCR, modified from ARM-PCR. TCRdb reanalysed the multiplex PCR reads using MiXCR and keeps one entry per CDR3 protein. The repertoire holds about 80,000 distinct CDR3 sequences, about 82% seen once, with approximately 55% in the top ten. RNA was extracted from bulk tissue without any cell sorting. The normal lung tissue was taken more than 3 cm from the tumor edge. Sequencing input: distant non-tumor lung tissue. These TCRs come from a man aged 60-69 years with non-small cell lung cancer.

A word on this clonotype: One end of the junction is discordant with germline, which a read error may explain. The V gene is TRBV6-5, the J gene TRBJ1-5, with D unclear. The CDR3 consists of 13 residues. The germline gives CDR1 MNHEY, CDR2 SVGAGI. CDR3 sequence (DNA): TGTACCAGCAGTTTAGCGGGAAATCAGCCCCAACATTTT. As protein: CTSSLAGNQPQHF.

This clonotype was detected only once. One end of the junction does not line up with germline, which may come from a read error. The CDR3 coding sequence is TGTGCCAACTGCAATGGGGGAGTCACTCGCCACGAGCAGTATTTC. Residues: CANCNGGVTRHEQYF. The genes are TRBV6-5 and TRBJ2-7; the D call may be TRBD1 or TRBD2 (5 bases each). The CDR3 is made up of 15 amino acids. CDR1 MNHEY and CDR2 SVGAGI come from the germline V gene.

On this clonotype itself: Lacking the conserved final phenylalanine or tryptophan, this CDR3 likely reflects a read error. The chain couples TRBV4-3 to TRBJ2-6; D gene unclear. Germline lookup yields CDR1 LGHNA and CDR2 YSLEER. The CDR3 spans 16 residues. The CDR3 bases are TGCATCAGCAGCCAAGAGGCGGTGTCTGGGGCCAACGTCCTGACTTCC. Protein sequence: CISSQEAVSGANVLTS.

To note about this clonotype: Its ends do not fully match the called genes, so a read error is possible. CDR3 residues: CASNSPGSGFYEQYF. CDR3 DNA sequence: TGTGCCAGCAACTCCCCGGGTAGCGGCTTCTACGAGCAATACTTC. The chain has TRBV11-1 and TRBJ2-7; tentative D call: TRBD2 (6 bases). From germline, CDR1 is SGHAT and CDR2 FQDESV (reference sequence). This CDR3 spans 15 amino acids.

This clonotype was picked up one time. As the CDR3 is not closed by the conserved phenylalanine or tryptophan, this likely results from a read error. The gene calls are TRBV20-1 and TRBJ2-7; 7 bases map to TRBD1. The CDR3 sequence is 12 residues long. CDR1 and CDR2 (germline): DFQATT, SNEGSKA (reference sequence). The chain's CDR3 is CSVRENRGEQYL. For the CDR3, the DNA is TGCAGTGTTAGAGAGAACAGGGGCGAGCAGTACTTA.

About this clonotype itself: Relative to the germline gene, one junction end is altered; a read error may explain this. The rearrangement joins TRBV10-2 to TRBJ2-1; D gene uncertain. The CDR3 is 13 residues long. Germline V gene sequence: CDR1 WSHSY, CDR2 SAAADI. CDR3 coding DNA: TGCTCCAGCAGTCCAGAAGTCTACAATGAGCATTTCTTC. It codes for CSSSPEVYNEHFF.

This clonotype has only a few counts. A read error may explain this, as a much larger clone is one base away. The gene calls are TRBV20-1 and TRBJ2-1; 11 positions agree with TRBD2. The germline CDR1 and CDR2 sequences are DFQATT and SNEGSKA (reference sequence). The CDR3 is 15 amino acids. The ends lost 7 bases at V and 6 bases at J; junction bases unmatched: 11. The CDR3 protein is CSVTLAGGGVNEQFF. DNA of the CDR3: TGCAGTGTGACCTTAGCGGGAGGGGGGGTCAATGAGCAGTTCTTC.

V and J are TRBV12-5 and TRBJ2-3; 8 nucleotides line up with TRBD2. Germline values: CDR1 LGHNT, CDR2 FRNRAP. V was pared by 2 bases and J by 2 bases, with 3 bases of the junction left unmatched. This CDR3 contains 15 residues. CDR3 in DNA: TGTGCTAGTGGTTTGCGGGAGGGGGTCACAGATACGCAGTATTTT. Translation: CASGLREGVTDTQYF. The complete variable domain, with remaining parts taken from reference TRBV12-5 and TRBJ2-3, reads DARVTQTPRHKVTEMGQEVTMRCQPILGHNTVFWYRQTMMQGLELLAYFRNRAPLDDSGMPKDRFSAEMPDATLATLKIQPSEPRDSAVYFCASGLREGVTDTQYFGPGTRLTVL.

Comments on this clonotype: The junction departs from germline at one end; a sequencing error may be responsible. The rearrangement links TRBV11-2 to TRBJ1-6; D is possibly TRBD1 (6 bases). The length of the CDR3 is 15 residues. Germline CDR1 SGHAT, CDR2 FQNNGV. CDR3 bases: TGTGCCATCAGTTTAGGAGGGGACAATAATTCACTCCTCCACTTT. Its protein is CAISLGGDNNSLLHF.